This T cell receptor beta chain derives from a study of CD8+ T cells in alopecia areata. The overall study: Affected scalp percentage gauged treated patients' severity.

The CDR3 is made up of 13 amino acids. The V gene end was trimmed by 6 bases and the J gene end by 7 bases; junction bases not matched to a gene: 6. Germline CDR1 is SQVTM and CDR2 is ANQGSEA. This clone was found once. The target antigen is unknown. The study, taken as a whole, reports: Only one nonresponder was present, which leaves the link between baseline CD8+ expansion and response uncertain. Numerous expanded lesional clones remained in scalp and blood during tofacitinib. Patients shared TCRs less clearly than mice did, possibly for HLA-related reasons.

Treatment given: oral pan-JAK inhibitor, 5-10 mg twice daily. The sequencing template was cDNA reverse transcribed from extracted RNA. TCRdb's table, derived via immunoSEQ multiplex PCR, lists solely in-frame clones and lacks some. Among under 300,000 clones listed, 60% were seen once. This TCR derives from a human donor with alopecia areata. V gene TRBV29-1 combines with J gene TRBJ1-1, with 12 bases matching TRBD1. The sequencing used CD4+ T cells sorted from blood, collected around week 54, from a patient treated with tofacitinib. The CDR3 reads CSVPGQGAVEAFF. DNA for the CDR3: TGCAGCGTCCCGGGACAGGGGGCGGTTGAAGCTTTCTTT. The whole variable domain, filled in from reference TRBV29-1 and TRBJ1-1, reads SAVISQKPSRDICQRGTSLTIQCQVDSQVTMMFWYRQQPGQSLTLIATANQGSEATYESGFVIDKFPISRPNLTFSTLTVSNMSPEDSSIYLCSVPGQGAVEAFFGQGTRLTVV.